The 5 T cell receptor beta chains below come from one sample, sequenced in a study of blood T cell repertoires in COVID-19. The repertoire was sequenced with immunoSEQ multiplex PCR; TCRdb's copy has only in-frame clones and lacks some. The sample lists over 200,000 clones, around 85% occurring once. The specimen was PBMCs or T cells enriched from blood (not recorded which). These TCRs come from a man aged 35 to 55 who had recovered from COVID-19.

The chain couples TRBV4-1 to TRBJ2-7, with TRBD2 matching over 13 bases. Losses at the gene ends were 4 bases for V and 2 bases for J; bases not matched to a gene: 5. Germline assignment: CDR1 MGHRA and CDR2 YSYEKL. The CDR3 runs 16 residues. The CDR3 DNA reads TGCGCCAGCAGCCGACAGGGACTAGCGGGACCCTACGAGCAGTACTTC. Amino acids: CASSRQGLAGPYEQYF.

The chain carries TRBV5-4 and TRBJ2-7, with 7 bases fitting TRBD1. The trim removed 0 bases at V and 1 base at J, leaving 4 bases unmatched. The CDR3 covers 15 residues. Looked up from germline, CDR1 is SGHNT and CDR2 is YYREEE (reference sequence). Written as DNA, the CDR3 is TGTGCCAGCAGCTTGGGTCAGGGGGATTCCTACGAGCAGTACTTC. Translation: CASSLGQGDSYEQYF.

On this clone: The DNA is left out, because the CDR3 cannot be placed on it with certainty; the CDR3 is given as TCRdb lists it. The chain links TRBV7-8 to TRBJ1-2. CDR1 and CDR2 from the germline V gene are SGHVS and FQNEAQ. The CDR3 numbers 13 amino acids, ends counted. The CDR3 reads CASSFGPGGGYTF.

The CDR3 sequence: CASSLSVENTEAFF. In DNA form, the CDR3 reads TGTGCCAGCAGCCTTAGCGTAGAGAACACTGAAGCTTTCTTT. The J gene is TRBJ1-1, the V gene TRBV7-8; unclear D gene. Germline V CDR1 and CDR2: SGHVS, FQNEAQ. The CDR3 runs 14 residues. Deletions cut 5 bases from V and 1 base from J, with 11 bases between.

The V call is TRBV25-1, the J call TRBJ1-4; maybe TRBD1 (5 bases). CDR1 and CDR2 (germline): MGHDK, SYGVNS. This CDR3 has 16 amino acids. V lost 1 base and J lost 6, with 15 bases in between. The CDR3 DNA reads TGTGCCAGCAGTGAATCTCTCCAGGGATGGGATGAAAAACTGTTTTTT. Amino acid sequence: CASSESLQGWDEKLFF.